A selection of T cell receptor beta chains follows, all from one sample in a study of blood T cells in healthy people across ages. TCRdb re-called the 5' RACE reads through MiXCR, storing one row per CDR3 protein. The data hold about 1,600,000 distinct CDR3 sequences, with 42% observed a single time. Sequenced sample: blood. The receptors were gathered from a woman between 18 and 29 years old in good health. Both conserved end residues are part of each CDR3. D genes are given only for firm matches. Clone size is stated in some rows and not others, as once, few, many or a class when expanded.

d_gene: TRBD1
v_gene: TRBV5-1
j_gene: TRBJ2-1
abundance: few
CDR3nt: TGCGCCAGCAGCGGAACAGGGGCCCGCGAGCAGTTCTTC
CDR3aa: CASSGTGAREQFF

d_gene: TRBD2
v_gene: TRBV20-1
j_gene: TRBJ2-1
abundance: NA
CDR3nt: TGCAGTGCTACGACTAGCGGGAGGGGGACTTACAATGAGCAGTTCTTC
CDR3aa: CSATTSGRGTYNEQFF

d_gene: NA
v_gene: TRBV6-1
j_gene: TRBJ2-7
abundance: NA
CDR3nt: TGTGCCAGCAGTGGAAGAGGACGGAACTACGAGCAGTACTTC
CDR3aa: CASSGRGRNYEQYF

d_gene: NA
v_gene: TRBV6-1
j_gene: TRBJ2-1
abundance: NA
CDR3nt: TGTGCCAGTGCTGTGGGCAATGAGCAGTTCTTC
CDR3aa: CASAVGNEQFF

d_gene: TRBD1
v_gene: TRBV4-1
j_gene: TRBJ2-5
abundance: few
CDR3nt: TGCGCCAGCAGCCAAGCAGGGGGTGGAGAGACCCAGTACTTC
CDR3aa: CASSQAGGGETQYF

d_gene: NA
v_gene: TRBV6-2/TRBV6-3
j_gene: TRBJ1-2
abundance: NA
CDR3nt: TGTGCCAGCTCCTGGACTGCCTATGGCTACACCTTC
CDR3aa: CASSWTAYGYTF

d_gene: NA
v_gene: TRBV6-5
j_gene: TRBJ1-4
abundance: NA
CDR3nt: TGTGCCAGCAGTTACTCGAGAGGGAATGAAAAACTGTTTTTT
CDR3aa: CASSYSRGNEKLFF

d_gene: TRBD1
v_gene: TRBV11-1
j_gene: TRBJ2-7
abundance: NA
CDR3nt: TGTGCCAGCAGCTTGGACAGGGGCGAACCCTACGAGCAGTACTTC
CDR3aa: CASSLDRGEPYEQYF

d_gene: NA
v_gene: TRBV6-5
j_gene: TRBJ2-7
abundance: NA
CDR3nt: TGTGCCAGCAGTTACAATTCAGGCTACGAGCAGTACTTC
CDR3aa: CASSYNSGYEQYF

d_gene: NA
v_gene: TRBV27
j_gene: TRBJ2-3
abundance: NA
CDR3nt: TGTGCCAGCAGTCCATTCTCCAGCGCTAGCACAGATACGCAGTATTTT
CDR3aa: CASSPFSSASTDTQYF

d_gene: NA
v_gene: TRBV2
j_gene: TRBJ2-1
abundance: NA
CDR3nt: TGTGCCAGCAAGAGAGGGAGCCAGATCAATGAGCAGTTCTTC
CDR3aa: CASKRGSQINEQFF

d_gene: NA
v_gene: TRBV25-1
j_gene: TRBJ2-7
abundance: few
CDR3nt: TGTGCCACCCTTTCGGCCTACGAGCAGTACTTC
CDR3aa: CATLSAYEQYF

d_gene: TRBD2
v_gene: TRBV7-2
j_gene: TRBJ2-3
abundance: few
CDR3nt: TGTGCCAGCAGCCCCCAAGCGGGAGTGGAGCCAGATACGCAGTATTTT
CDR3aa: CASSPQAGVEPDTQYF

d_gene: NA
v_gene: TRBV6-5
j_gene: TRBJ2-1
abundance: NA
CDR3nt: TGTGCCAGCAGCTGGGCTAACCACAATGAGCAGTTCTTC
CDR3aa: CASSWANHNEQFF

d_gene: NA
v_gene: TRBV27
j_gene: TRBJ1-6
abundance: NA
CDR3nt: TGTGCCAGCAGTCCCCCCTATTCTAACGGGTCACTCCTCCACTTT
CDR3aa: CASSPPYSNGSLLHF

d_gene: NA
v_gene: TRBV6-6
j_gene: TRBJ2-5
abundance: NA
CDR3nt: TGTGCCAGCCGATCAAATATACAGGGTCGCCAAGAGACCCAGTACTTC
CDR3aa: CASRSNIQGRQETQYF

d_gene: NA
v_gene: TRBV20-1
j_gene: TRBJ2-1
abundance: NA
CDR3nt: TGCAGTGCTAGTCACGCGGGTCTTCCCTACAATGAGCAGTTCTTC
CDR3aa: CSASHAGLPYNEQFF

d_gene: NA
v_gene: TRBV6-1
j_gene: TRBJ1-2
abundance: NA
CDR3nt: TGTGCCAGCAGTGGGCGTGGGGACATTCGCTACACCTTC
CDR3aa: CASSGRGDIRYTF

d_gene: NA
v_gene: TRBV2
j_gene: TRBJ1-6
abundance: NA
CDR3nt: TGTGCCAGCACGGACCAGAGCTCCTATAATTCACCCCTCCACTTT
CDR3aa: CASTDQSSYNSPLHF

d_gene: TRBD1
v_gene: TRBV28
j_gene: TRBJ2-7
abundance: few
CDR3nt: TGTGCCAGCAGCCCCCCGACAGGGCCCTACGAGCAGTACTTC
CDR3aa: CASSPPTGPYEQYF

d_gene: NA
v_gene: TRBV5-5
j_gene: TRBJ1-3
abundance: NA
CDR3nt: TGTGCCAGCAGCTTCACGGAGCACTCCTCTGGAAACACCATATATTTT
CDR3aa: CASSFTEHSSGNTIYF

d_gene: NA
v_gene: TRBV10-3
j_gene: TRBJ2-3
abundance: few
CDR3nt: TGTGCCACCGGCCCACCCCTCACAGATACGCAGTATTTT
CDR3aa: CATGPPLTDTQYF

d_gene: NA
v_gene: TRBV5-1
j_gene: TRBJ1-6
abundance: NA
CDR3nt: TGCGCCAGCAGCTTGGCCGGGTCTCGGAATTCACCCCTCCACTTT
CDR3aa: CASSLAGSRNSPLHF

d_gene: NA
v_gene: TRBV4-1
j_gene: TRBJ1-4
abundance: NA
CDR3nt: TGCGCCAGCAGCCAATTCGGACAGAATAATGAAAAACTGTTTTTT
CDR3aa: CASSQFGQNNEKLFF

d_gene: TRBD2
v_gene: TRBV7-2
j_gene: TRBJ2-1
abundance: once
CDR3nt: TGTGCCAGCGGCTTAGCGGCGGTTGGGCTAGCGGGGTACAATGAGCAGTTCTTC
CDR3aa: CASGLAAVGLAGYNEQFF

d_gene: NA
v_gene: TRBV9
j_gene: TRBJ2-7
abundance: NA
CDR3nt: TGTGCCAGCAGCGTAGGGGTAGGGAACTCCTACGAGCAGTACTTC
CDR3aa: CASSVGVGNSYEQYF

d_gene: NA
v_gene: TRBV28
j_gene: TRBJ2-1
abundance: many
CDR3nt: TGTGCCAGCAGTTTAGCCCACAATGAGCAGTTCTTC
CDR3aa: CASSLAHNEQFF

d_gene: TRBD2
v_gene: TRBV7-9
j_gene: TRBJ2-7
abundance: few
CDR3nt: TGTGCCAGCAGCGAACCGACTAGCGGGAGGACCTACGAGCAGTACTTC
CDR3aa: CASSEPTSGRTYEQYF

d_gene: NA
v_gene: TRBV3-1
j_gene: TRBJ2-7
abundance: NA
CDR3nt: TGTGCCAGCAGCCAAGACTATCTCAGCGGGCAGTACTTC
CDR3aa: CASSQDYLSGQYF